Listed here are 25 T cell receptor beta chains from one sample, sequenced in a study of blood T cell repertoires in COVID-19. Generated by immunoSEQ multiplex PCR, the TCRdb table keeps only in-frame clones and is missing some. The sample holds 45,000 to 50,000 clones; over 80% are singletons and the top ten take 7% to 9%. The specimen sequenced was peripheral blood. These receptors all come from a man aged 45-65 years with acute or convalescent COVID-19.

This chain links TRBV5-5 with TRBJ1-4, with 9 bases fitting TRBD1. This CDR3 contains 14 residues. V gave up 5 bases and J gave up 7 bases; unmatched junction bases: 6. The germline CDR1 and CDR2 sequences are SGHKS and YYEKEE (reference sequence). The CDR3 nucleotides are TGTGCCAGCAGAGGGGACAGGGTAGGTGAAAAACTGTTTTTT. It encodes CASRGDRVGEKLFF.

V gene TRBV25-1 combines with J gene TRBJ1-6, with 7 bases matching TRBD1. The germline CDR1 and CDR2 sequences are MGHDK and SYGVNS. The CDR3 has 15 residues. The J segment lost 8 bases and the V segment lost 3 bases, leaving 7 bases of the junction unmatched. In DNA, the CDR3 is TGTGCCAGCAGTGATACTCGGCAGGGGGATTCACCCCTCCACTTT. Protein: CASSDTRQGDSPLHF.

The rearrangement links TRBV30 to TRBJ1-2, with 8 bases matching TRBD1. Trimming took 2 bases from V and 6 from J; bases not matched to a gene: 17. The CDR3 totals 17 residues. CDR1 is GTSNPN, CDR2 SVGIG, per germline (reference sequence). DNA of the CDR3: TGTGCCTGGAGTTACCCATACCAGACAGGGGCGACGAATGGCTACACCTTC. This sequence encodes CAWSYPYQTGATNGYTF.

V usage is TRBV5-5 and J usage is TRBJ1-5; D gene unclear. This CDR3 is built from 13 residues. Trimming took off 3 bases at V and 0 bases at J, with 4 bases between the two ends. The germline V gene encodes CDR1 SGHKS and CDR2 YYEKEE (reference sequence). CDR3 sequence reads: CASSSYSNQPQHF. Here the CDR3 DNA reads TGTGCCAGCAGCTCCTATAGCAATCAGCCCCAGCATTTT.

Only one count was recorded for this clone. The CDR3, as DNA: TGTGCCAGCAGTGAGAGGGGGTCGGGAAACACCATATATTTT. This sequence encodes CASSERGSGNTIYF. The chain carries TRBV6-1 and TRBJ1-3, with D maybe TRBD1 (6 bases). V dropped 3 bases and J dropped 4 bases, with 10 bases sitting between them. This CDR3 region has 14 residues. Germline V CDR1 and CDR2: MNHNS, SASEGT.

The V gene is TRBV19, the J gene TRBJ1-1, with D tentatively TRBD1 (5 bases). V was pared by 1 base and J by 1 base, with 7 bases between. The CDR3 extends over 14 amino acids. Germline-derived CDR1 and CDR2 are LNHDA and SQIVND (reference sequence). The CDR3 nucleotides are TGTGCCAGTAGTATAGCGCAGGGGAACACTGAAGCTTTCTTT. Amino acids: CASSIAQGNTEAFF.

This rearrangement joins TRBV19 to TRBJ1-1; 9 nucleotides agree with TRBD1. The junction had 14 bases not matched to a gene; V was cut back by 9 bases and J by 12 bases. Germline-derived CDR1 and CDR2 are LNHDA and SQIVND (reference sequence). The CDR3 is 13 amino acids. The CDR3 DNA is TGTGCCAGCCGGGACAGGGAAACCCAGTTGACTTTCTTT. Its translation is CASRDRETQLTFF.

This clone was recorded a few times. CDR3 nucleotides: TGTGCCAGCAGCTCGGACAGGGTCCACTCCTACGAGCAGTACTTC. It encodes CASSSDRVHSYEQYF. This sequence joins TRBV7-9 and TRBJ2-7; 8 bases line up with TRBD1. Germline V gene data show CDR1 as SEHNR and CDR2 as FQNEAQ (reference sequence). The CDR3 contains 15 residues. J gave up 0 bases and V 4 bases, and 5 bases lay outside the gene matches. Supplemented by reference TRBV7-9 and TRBJ2-7, the full variable domain reads DTGVSQNPRHKITKRGQNVTFRCDPISEHNRLYWYRQTLGQGPEFLTYFQNEAQLEKSRLLSDRFSAERPKGSFSTLEIQRTEQGDSAMYLCASSSDRVHSYEQYFGPGTRLTVT.

Written as DNA, the CDR3 is TGTGCCAGCAGCTTAGCGGGACAGGGGGTCCACGAGCAGTACTTC. It specifies CASSLAGQGVHEQYF. This chain joins TRBV7-9 and TRBJ2-7; TRBD1 aligns across 11 bases. In germline, CDR1 is SEHNR, CDR2 FQNEAQ (reference sequence). Trimming removed 0 bases from V and 5 bases from J; junction bases left unmatched: 3. The CDR3 has 15 amino acids.

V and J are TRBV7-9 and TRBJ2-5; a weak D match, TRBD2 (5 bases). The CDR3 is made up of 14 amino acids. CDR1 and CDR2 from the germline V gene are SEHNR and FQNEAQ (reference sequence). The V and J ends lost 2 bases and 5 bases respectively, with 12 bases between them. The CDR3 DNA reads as TGTGCCAGCAGCTTACTAGCTGGATTTGAGACCCAGTACTTC. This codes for CASSLLAGFETQYF. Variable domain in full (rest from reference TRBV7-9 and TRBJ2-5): DTGVSQNPRHKITKRGQNVTFRCDPISEHNRLYWYRQTLGQGPEFLTYFQNEAQLEKSRLLSDRFSAERPKGSFSTLEIQRTEQGDSAMYLCASSLLAGFETQYFGPGTRLLVL.

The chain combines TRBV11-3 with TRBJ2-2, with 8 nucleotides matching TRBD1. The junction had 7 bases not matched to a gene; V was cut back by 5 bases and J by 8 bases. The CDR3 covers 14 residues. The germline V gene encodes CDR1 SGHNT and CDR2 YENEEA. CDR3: CASSARTGLGELFF. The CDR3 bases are TGTGCCAGCAGCGCGCGGACAGGGTTGGGGGAGCTGTTTTTT.

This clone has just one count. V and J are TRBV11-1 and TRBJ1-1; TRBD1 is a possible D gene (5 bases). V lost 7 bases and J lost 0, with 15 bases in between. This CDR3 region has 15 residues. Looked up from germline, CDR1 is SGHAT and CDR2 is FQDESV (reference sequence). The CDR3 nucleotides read TGTGCCAGCAACCACCCAGGGCTCATGAACACTGAAGCTTTCTTT. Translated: CASNHPGLMNTEAFF. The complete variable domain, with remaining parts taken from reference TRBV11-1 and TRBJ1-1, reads EAEVAQSPRYKITEKSQAVAFWCDPISGHATLYWYRQILGQGPELLVQFQDESVVDDSQLPKDRFSAERLKGVDSTLKIQPAELGDSAMYLCASNHPGLMNTEAFFGQGTRLTVV.

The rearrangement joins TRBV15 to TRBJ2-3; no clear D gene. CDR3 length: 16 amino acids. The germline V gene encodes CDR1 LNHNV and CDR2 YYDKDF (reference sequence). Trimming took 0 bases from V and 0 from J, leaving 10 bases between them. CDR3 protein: CATSRDKVGSTDTQYF. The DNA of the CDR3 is TGTGCCACCAGCAGAGATAAGGTGGGCAGCACAGATACGCAGTATTTT.

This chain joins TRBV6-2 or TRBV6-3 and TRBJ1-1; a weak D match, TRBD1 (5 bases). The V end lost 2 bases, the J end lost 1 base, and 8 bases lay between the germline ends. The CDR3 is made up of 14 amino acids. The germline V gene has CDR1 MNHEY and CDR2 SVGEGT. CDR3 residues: CASSYEGANTEAFF. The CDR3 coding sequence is TGTGCCAGCAGTTACGAAGGGGCGAACACTGAAGCTTTCTTT.

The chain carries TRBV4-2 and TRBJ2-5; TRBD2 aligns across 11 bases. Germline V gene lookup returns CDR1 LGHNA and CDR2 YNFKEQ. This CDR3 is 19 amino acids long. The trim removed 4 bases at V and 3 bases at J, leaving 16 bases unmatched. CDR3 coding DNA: TGTGCCAGCAGCCGGCGGTGGGCTAGCGGGGGGTTGCAGGAAGAGACCCAGTACTTC. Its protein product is CASSRRWASGGLQEETQYF.

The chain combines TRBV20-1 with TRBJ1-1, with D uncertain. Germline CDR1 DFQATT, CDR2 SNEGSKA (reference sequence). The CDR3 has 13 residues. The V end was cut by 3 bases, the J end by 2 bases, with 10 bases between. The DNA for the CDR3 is TGCAGTGCTAGTGGCGGCAGCAACACTGAAGCTTTCTTT. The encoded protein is CSASGGSNTEAFF.

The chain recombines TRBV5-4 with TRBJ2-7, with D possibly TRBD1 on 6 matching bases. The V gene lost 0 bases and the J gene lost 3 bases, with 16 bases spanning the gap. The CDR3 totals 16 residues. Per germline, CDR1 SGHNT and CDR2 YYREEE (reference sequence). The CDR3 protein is CASSLGIDRFYYEQYF. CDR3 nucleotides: TGTGCCAGCAGCTTGGGAATCGACAGGTTTTACTACGAGCAGTACTTC. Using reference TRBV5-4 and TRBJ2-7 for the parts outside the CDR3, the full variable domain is ETGVTQSPTHLIKTRGQQVTLRCSSQSGHNTVSWYQQALGQGPQFIFQYYREEENGRGNFPPRFSGLQFPNYSSELNVNALELDDSALYLCASSLGIDRFYYEQYFGPGTRLTVT.

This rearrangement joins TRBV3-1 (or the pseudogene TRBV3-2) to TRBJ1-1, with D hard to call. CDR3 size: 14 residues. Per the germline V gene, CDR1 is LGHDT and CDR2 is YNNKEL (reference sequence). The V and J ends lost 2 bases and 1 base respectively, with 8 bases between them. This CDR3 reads CASSQQRQNTEAFF. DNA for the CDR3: TGTGCCAGCAGCCAACAGAGGCAGAACACTGAAGCTTTCTTT.

The CDR3 sequence: CASNNRDRGGNQPQHF. DNA for the CDR3: TGTGCCAGCAACAACCGGGACAGGGGCGGCAATCAGCCCCAGCATTTT. The rearrangement joins TRBV6-6 to TRBJ1-5; 10 nucleotides line up with TRBD1. Losses at the gene ends were 7 bases for V and 2 bases for J; bases not matched to a gene: 8. The CDR3 consists of 16 residues. Germline V gene lookup returns CDR1 MNHNY and CDR2 SVGAGI (reference sequence).

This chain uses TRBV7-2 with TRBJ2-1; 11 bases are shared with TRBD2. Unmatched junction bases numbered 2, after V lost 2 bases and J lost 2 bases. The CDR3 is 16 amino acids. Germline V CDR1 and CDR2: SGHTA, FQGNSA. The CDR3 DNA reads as TGTGCCAGCAGCTTAATAGCGGGGGGGCCCTACAATGAGCAGTTCTTC. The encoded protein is CASSLIAGGPYNEQFF.

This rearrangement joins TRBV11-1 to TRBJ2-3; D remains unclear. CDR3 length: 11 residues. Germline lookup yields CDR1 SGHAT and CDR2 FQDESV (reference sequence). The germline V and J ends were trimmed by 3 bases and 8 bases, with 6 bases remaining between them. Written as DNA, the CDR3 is TGTGCCAGCAGCTTCACCGGTACGCAGTATTTT. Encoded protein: CASSFTGTQYF.

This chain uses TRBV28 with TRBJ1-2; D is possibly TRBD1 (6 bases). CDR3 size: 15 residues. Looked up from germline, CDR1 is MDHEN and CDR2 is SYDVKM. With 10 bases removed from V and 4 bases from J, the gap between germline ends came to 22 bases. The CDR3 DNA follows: TGTGCCATGTCTCCCAGACAGGTCCGTGGCTATGGCTACACCTTC. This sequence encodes CAMSPRQVRGYGYTF.

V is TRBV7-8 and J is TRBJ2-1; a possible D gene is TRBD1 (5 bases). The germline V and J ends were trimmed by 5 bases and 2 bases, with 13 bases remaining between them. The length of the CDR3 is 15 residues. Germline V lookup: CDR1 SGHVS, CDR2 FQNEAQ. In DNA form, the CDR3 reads TGTGCCAGCAGCAATTCCCAGGGTACCTACAATGAGCAGTTCTTC. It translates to CASSNSQGTYNEQFF.

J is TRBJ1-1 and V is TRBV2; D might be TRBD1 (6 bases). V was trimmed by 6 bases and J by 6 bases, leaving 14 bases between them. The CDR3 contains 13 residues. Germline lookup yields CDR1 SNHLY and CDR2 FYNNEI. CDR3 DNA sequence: TGTGCCAGCAGGACTAACAGGGAAGCTGAAGCTTTCTTT. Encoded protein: CASRTNREAEAFF.

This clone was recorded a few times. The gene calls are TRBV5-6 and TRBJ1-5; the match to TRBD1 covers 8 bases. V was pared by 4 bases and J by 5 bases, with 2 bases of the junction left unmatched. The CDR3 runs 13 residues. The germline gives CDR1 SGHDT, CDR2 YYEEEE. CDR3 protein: CASSVDRDQPQHF. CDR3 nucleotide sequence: TGTGCCAGCAGCGTGGACAGGGATCAGCCCCAGCATTTT.